This TCR beta chain was recorded in a study of T cell responses to AZD1222 COVID-19 vaccine. The germline V gene encodes CDR1 SEHNR and CDR2 FQNEAQ (reference sequence). The CDR3 length is 15 residues. The J segment lost 6 bases and the V segment lost 6 bases, leaving 12 bases of the junction unmatched. Some clones are missing from TCRdb's copy, which holds only in-frame ones; the method was immunoSEQ multiplex PCR. This table holds about 140,000 clones, 90% to 95% found once. About this clone itself: This CDR3 is also generated by other DNA sequences in the sample.

Specimen: peripheral blood, collected 28 days after the second AZD1222 dose. The TCR originated in an adult who received the AZD1222 COVID-19 vaccine. This chain joins TRBV7-9 and TRBJ1-2; TRBD1 aligns across 8 bases. The CDR3 coding sequence is TGTGCCAGCAGTGGACAGGGACCGTCTCCGGATGGCTACACCTTC. This encodes CASSGQGPSPDGYTF.